Listed below are T cell receptor beta chains from one sample, sequenced in a study of blood T cell repertoires in COVID-19. The method was immunoSEQ multiplex PCR; TCRdb's version includes in-frame clones alone and lacks a portion of them. The sample records about 200,000 clones, more than 85% being singletons. Sequencing input: peripheral blood. The receptors here all came from a man in his forties or fifties with acute or convalescent COVID-19. The conserved cysteine and the conserved F or W are not part of the CDR3 here.

cdr3_aa: ASSQDERPPLTDTQY; v_call: TRBV4-2
cdr3_aa: ASSLEGRGYEQY; v_call: TRBV7-9
cdr3_aa: ASSLGLISQY; v_call: TRBV19
cdr3_aa: ASAAGARTDTQY; v_call: TRBV5-1
cdr3_aa: ASSSDRDTIY; v_call: TRBV5-1
cdr3_aa: ASSLTTGDDTQY; v_call: TRBV18
cdr3_aa: SGDRGSSDTQY; v_call: TRBV29-1
cdr3_aa: ASSYPVIDTGKNIQY; v_call: TRBV6-2/TRBV6-3
cdr3_aa: ASSFELAGGSETQY; v_call: TRBV7-6
cdr3_aa: AISDLTSGANTGELF; v_call: TRBV10-3
cdr3_aa: ASTPSCRSLQETQY; v_call: TRBV21-1
cdr3_aa: ATSSGQPQH; v_call: TRBV19
cdr3_aa: AISESIGLALGNNEQF; v_call: TRBV10-3
cdr3_aa: ATRFSGGNHGTQY; v_call: TRBV6-6
cdr3_aa: ASSFQDEQY; v_call: TRBV7-9
cdr3_aa: ASSLDPGQGPSPLH; v_call: TRBV7-9
cdr3_aa: ASSQDPESGAGDTQY; v_call: TRBV4-1
cdr3_aa: ASSFYAGEQY; v_call: TRBV28
cdr3_aa: ATSDPRTGHYGYT; v_call: TRBV24-1
cdr3_aa: ASSWRATNEKLF; v_call: TRBV2
cdr3_aa: ASSLTETVLQETQY; v_call: TRBV6-2/TRBV6-3
cdr3_aa: ASSPRTGGNTEAF; v_call: TRBV5-1
cdr3_aa: ASSLTGGWGDTQY; v_call: TRBV7-8
cdr3_aa: ASTPSGLLPYNEQF; v_call: TRBV27
cdr3_aa: ASSGGLWGSVSYEQY; v_call: TRBV5-6
cdr3_aa: ASSTRTGRETQY; v_call: TRBV27
cdr3_aa: ASSLSGQGQETQY; v_call: TRBV7-7
cdr3_aa: ASSQEQLAGTSDTQY; v_call: TRBV4-1
cdr3_aa: AWRGGQGEIHGYT; v_call: TRBV30
cdr3_aa: ASSLSRAVGEAF; v_call: TRBV27
cdr3_aa: ASSFGQLNEKLF; v_call: TRBV7-9